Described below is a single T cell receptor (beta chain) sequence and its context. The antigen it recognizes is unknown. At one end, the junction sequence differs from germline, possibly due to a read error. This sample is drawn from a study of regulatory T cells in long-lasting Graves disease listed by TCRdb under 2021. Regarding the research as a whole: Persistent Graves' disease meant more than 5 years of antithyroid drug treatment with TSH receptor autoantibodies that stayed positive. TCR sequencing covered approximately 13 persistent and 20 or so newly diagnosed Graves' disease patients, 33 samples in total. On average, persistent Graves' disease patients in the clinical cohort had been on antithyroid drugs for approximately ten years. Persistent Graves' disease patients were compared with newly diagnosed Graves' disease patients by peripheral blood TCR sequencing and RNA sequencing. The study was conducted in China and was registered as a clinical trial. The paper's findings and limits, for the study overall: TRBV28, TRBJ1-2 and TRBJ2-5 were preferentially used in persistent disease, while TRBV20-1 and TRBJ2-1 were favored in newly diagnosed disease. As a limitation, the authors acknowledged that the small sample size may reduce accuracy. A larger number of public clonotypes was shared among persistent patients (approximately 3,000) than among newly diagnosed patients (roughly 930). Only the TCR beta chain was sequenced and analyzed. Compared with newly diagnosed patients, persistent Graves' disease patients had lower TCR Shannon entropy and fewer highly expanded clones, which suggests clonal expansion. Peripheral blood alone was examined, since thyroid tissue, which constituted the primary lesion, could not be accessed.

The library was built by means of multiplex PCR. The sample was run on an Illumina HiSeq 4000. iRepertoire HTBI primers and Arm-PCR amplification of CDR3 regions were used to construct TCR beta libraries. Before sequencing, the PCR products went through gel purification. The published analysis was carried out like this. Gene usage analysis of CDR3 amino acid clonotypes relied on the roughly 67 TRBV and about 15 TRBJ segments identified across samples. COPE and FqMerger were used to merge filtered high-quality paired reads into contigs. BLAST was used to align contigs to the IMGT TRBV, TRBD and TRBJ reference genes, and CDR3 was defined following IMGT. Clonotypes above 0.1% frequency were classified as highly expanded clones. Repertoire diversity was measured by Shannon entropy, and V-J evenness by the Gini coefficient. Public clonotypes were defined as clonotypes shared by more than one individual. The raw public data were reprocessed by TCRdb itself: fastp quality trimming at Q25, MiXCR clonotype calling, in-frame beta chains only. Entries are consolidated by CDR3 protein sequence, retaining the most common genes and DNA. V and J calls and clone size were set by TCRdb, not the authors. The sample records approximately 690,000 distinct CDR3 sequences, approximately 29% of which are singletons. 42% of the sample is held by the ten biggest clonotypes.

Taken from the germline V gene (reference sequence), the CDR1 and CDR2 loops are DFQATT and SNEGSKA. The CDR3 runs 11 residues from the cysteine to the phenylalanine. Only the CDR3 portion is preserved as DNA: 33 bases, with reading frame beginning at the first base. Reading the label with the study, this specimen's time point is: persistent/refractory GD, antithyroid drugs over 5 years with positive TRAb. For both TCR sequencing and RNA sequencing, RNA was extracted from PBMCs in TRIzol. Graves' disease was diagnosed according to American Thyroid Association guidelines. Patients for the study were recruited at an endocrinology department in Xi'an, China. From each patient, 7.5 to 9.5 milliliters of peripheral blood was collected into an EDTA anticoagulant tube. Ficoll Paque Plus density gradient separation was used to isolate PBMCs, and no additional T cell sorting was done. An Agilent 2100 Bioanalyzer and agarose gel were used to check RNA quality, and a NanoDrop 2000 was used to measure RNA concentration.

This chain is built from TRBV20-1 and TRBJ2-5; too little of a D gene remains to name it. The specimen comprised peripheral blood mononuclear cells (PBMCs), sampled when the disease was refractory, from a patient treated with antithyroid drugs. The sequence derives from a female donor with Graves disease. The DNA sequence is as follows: TGCAGTGCTAGCGCTGAAGAGACCCGGTACTTC. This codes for CSASAEETRYF.